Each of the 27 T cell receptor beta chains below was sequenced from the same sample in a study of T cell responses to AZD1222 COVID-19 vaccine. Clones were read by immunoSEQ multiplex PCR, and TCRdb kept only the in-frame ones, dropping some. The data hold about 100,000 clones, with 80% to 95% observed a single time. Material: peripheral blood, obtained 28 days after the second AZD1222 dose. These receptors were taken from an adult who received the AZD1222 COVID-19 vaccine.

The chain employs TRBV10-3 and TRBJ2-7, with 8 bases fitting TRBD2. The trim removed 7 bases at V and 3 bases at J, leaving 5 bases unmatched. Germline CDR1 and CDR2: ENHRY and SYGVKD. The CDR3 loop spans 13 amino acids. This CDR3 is CAITPGLGYEQYF. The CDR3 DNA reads TGTGCCATCACCCCGGGACTAGGCTACGAGCAGTACTTC.

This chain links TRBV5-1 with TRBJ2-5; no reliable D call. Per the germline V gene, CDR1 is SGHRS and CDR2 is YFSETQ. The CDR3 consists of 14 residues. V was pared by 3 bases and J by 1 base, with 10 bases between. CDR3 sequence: CASSSHTRQETQYF. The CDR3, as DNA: TGCGCCAGCAGCTCCCATACCCGCCAAGAGACCCAGTACTTC.

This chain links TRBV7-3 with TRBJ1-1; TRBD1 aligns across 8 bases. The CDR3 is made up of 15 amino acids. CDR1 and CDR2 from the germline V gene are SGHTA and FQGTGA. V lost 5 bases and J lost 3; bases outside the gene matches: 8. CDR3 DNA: TGTGCCAGCAGCCCTAGGACAGGGACTGACACTGAAGCTTTCTTT. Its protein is CASSPRTGTDTEAFF.

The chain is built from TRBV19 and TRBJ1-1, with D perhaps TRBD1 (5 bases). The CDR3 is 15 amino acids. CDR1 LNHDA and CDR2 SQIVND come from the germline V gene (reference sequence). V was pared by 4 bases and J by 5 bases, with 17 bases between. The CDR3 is CASSTETGRGTEAFF. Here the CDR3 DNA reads TGTGCCAGTAGTACCGAAACGGGGCGCGGGACTGAAGCTTTCTTT.

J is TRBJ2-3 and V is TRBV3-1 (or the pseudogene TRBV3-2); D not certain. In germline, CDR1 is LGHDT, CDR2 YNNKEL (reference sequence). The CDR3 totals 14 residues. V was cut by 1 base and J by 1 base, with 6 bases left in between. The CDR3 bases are TGTGCCAGCAGCCAAGGCCTCCGCACAGATACGCAGTATTTT. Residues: CASSQGLRTDTQYF.

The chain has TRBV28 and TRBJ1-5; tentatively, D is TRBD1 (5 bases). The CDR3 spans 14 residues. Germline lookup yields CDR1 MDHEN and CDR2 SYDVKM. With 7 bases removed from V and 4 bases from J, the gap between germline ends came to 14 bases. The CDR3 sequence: CASTPGGENQPQHF. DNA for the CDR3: TGTGCCAGCACCCCGGGAGGGGAGAATCAGCCCCAGCATTTT. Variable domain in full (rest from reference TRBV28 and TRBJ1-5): DVKVTQSSRYLVKRTGEKVFLECVQDMDHENMFWYRQDPGLGLRLIYFSYDVKMKEKGDIPEGYSVSREKKERFSLILESASTNQTSMYLCASTPGGENQPQHFGDGTRLSIL.

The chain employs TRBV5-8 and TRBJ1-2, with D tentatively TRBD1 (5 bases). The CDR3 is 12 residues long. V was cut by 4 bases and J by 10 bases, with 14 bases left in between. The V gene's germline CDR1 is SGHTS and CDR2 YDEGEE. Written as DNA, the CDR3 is TGTGCCAGCAGCACTCCCGGGACTGACTACACCTTC. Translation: CASSTPGTDYTF.

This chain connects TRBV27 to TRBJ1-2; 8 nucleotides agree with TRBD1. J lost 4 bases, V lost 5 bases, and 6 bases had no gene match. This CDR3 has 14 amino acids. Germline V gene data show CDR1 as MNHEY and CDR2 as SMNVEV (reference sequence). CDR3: CASSTGQGLYGYTF. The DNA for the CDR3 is TGTGCCAGCAGTACAGGACAGGGACTCTATGGCTACACCTTC.

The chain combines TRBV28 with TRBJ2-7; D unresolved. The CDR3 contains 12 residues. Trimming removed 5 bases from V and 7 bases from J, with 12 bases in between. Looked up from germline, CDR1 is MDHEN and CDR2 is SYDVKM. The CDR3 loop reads CASSPRPMEQYF. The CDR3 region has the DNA TGTGCCAGCAGTCCCCGCCCAATGGAGCAGTACTTC.

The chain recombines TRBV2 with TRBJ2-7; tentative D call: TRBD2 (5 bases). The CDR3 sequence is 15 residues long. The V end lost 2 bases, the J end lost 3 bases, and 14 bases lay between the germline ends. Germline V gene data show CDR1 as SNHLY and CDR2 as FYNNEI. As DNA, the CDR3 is TGTGCCAGCAGTGAAATGCCGTTCGGGGTCTACGAGCAGTACTTC. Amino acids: CASSEMPFGVYEQYF.

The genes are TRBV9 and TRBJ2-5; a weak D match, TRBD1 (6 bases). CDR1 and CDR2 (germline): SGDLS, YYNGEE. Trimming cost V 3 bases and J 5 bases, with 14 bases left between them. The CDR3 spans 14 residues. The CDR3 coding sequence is TGTGCCAGCAGCGCCCCGGACAGCGCGGAGACCCAGTACTTC. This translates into CASSAPDSAETQYF. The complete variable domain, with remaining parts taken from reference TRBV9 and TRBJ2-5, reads DSGVTQTPKHLITATGQRVTLRCSPRSGDLSVYWYQQSLDQGLQFLIQYYNGEERAKGNILERFSAQQFPDLHSELNLSSLELGDSALYFCASSAPDSAETQYFGPGTRLLVL.

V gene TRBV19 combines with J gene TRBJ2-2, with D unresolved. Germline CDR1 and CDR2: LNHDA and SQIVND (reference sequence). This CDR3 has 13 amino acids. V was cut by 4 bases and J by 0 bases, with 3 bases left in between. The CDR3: CASSTTNTGELFF. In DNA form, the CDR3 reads TGTGCCAGTAGTACAACGAACACCGGGGAGCTGTTTTTT.

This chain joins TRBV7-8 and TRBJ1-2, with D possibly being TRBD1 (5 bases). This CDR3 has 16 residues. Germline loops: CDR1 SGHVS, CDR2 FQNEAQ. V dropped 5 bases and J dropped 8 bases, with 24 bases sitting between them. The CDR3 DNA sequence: TGTGCCAGCAGCACCTACCGGGACGGATCCCAGGGAGGCTACACCTTC. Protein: CASSTYRDGSQGGYTF.

The CDR3 DNA sequence: TGTGCCAGCAGTCTCGGGGTAAACACTGAAGCTTTCTTT. Encoded protein: CASSLGVNTEAFF. V is TRBV6-4 and J is TRBJ1-1, with no clear D. Germline assignment: CDR1 MRHNA and CDR2 SNTAGT. The V end lost 5 bases, the J end lost 2 bases, and 9 bases lay between the germline ends. The CDR3 is made up of 13 amino acids.

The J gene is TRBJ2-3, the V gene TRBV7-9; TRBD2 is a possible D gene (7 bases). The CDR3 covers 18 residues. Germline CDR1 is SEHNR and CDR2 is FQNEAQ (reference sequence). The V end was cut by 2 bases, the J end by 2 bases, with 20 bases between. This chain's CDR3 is CASSLNASGGGFTDTQYF. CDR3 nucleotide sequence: TGTGCCAGCAGCTTAAATGCTAGCGGAGGGGGGTTCACAGATACGCAGTATTTT.

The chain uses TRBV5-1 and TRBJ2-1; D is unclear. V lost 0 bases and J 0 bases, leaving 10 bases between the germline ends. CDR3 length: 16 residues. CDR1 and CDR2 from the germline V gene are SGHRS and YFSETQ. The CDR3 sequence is CASSLGSGLSYNEQFF. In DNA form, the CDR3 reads TGCGCCAGCAGCTTGGGGTCCGGGCTCTCCTACAATGAGCAGTTCTTC.

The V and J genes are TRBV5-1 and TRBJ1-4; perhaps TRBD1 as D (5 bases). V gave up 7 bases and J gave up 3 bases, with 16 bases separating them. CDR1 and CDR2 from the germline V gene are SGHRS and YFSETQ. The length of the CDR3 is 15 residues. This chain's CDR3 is CASQNAGRSNEKLFF. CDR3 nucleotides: TGCGCCAGCCAAAATGCGGGGCGTTCTAATGAAAAACTGTTTTTT.

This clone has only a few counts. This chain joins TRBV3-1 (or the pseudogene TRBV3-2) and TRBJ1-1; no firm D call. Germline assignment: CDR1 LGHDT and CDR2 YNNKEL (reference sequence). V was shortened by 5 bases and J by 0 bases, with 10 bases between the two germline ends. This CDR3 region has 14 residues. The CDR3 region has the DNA TGTGCCAGCAGCGACTCCCCGATGAACACTGAAGCTTTCTTT. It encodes CASSDSPMNTEAFF.

This chain's CDR3 is CASSLGQGIKTQYF. In DNA, the CDR3 is TGTGCCAGCAGCTTAGGACAGGGTATCAAGACGCAGTATTTT. The V call is TRBV13, the J call TRBJ2-3, with D possibly matching TRBD1 (6 bases). V lost 0 bases, J lost 9 bases, and 13 bases lay in between. The CDR3 covers 14 residues. Per the germline V gene, CDR1 is PRHDT and CDR2 is FYEKMQ (reference sequence).

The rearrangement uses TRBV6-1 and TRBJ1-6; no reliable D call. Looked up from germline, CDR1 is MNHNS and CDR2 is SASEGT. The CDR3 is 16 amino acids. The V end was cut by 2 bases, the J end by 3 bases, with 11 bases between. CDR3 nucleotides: TGTGCCAGCAGTGAAATGGGGTCCTTCTATAATTCACCCCTCCACTTT. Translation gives CASSEMGSFYNSPLHF.

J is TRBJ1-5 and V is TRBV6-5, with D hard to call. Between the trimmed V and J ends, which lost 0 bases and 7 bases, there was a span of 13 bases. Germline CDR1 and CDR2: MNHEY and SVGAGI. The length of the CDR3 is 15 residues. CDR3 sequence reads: CASSYSGRPKQPQHF. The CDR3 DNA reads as TGTGCCAGCAGTTACTCTGGCAGGCCTAAGCAGCCCCAGCATTTT.

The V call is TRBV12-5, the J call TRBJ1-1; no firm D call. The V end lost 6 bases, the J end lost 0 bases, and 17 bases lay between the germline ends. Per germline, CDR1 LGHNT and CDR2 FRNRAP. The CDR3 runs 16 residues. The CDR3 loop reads CASGKSSRGLNTEAFF. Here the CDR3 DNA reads TGTGCTAGTGGAAAAAGCTCGCGAGGTCTGAACACTGAAGCTTTCTTT.

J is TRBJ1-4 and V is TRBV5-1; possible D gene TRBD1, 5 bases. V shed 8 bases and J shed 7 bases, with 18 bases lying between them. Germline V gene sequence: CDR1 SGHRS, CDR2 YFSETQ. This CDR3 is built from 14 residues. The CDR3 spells CASTESGGTEKLFF. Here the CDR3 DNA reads TGCGCCAGTACAGAATCCGGGGGGACTGAAAAACTGTTTTTT.

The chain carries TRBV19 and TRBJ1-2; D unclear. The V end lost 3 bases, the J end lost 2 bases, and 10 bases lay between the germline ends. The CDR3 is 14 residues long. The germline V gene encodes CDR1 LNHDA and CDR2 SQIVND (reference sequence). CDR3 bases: TGTGCCAGTAGTATGGGAAGTGACAACTATGGCTACACCTTC. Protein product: CASSMGSDNYGYTF.

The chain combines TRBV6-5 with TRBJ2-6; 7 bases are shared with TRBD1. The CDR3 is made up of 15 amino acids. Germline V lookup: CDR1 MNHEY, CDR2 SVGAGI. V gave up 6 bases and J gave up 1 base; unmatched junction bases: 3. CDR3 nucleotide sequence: TGTGCCAGCAGGGGACAGCTATCTGGGGCCAACGTCCTGACTTTC. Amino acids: CASRGQLSGANVLTF.

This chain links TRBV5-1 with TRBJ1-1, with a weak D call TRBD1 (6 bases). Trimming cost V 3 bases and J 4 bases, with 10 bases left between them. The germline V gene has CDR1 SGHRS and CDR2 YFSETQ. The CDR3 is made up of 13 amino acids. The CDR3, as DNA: TGCGCCAGCAGCTCCGGACAGCTCACTGAAGCTTTCTTT. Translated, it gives CASSSGQLTEAFF.

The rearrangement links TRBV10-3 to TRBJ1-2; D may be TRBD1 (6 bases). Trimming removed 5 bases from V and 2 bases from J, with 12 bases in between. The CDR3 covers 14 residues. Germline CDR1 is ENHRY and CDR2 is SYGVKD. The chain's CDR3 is CAISSQGWNYGYTF. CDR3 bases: TGTGCCATCAGTTCACAGGGATGGAACTATGGCTACACCTTC.